This is a list of T cell receptor beta chains from one sample in a study of blood T cell repertoires in COVID-19. Assay: immunoSEQ multiplex PCR; the TCRdb copy retains only in-frame clones and omits some. The sample shows around 300,000 clones, 83% of them seen only once. Sequencing was carried out using peripheral blood. Receptor source: a woman in her fifties or sixties who had recovered from COVID-19. CDR3s include the opening cysteine and the closing phenylalanine or tryptophan. Fields, in order: D gene, clone size, V gene, J gene, CDR3 DNA, CDR3 protein. The D gene is left open where the match is weak. Some rows mark clone size as missing; the rest say once, few, many or name a class of expanded clone.

D gene: TRBD2; clone size: NA; V gene: TRBV6-5; J gene: TRBJ2-7; CDR3 DNA: TGTGCCAGCCGCGGGACTAGCGGGAGGATTGAGCAGTACTTC; CDR3 protein: CASRGTSGRIEQYF
D gene: NA; clone size: NA; V gene: TRBV5-6; J gene: TRBJ1-1; CDR3 DNA: TGTGCCAGCAGCCCCGGACAGTTCTACACTGAAGCTTTCTTT; CDR3 protein: CASSPGQFYTEAFF
D gene: TRBD2; clone size: NA; V gene: TRBV9; J gene: TRBJ2-1; CDR3 DNA: TGTGCCAGCAGCGCAGGGGTAGCGGGAAGCTACAATGAGCAGTTCTTC; CDR3 protein: CASSAGVAGSYNEQFF
D gene: TRBD1; clone size: NA; V gene: TRBV28; J gene: TRBJ1-1; CDR3 DNA: TGTGCCAGCAGCGAAGACAGGGGCCGAAGCGCTGAAGCTTTCTTT; CDR3 protein: CASSEDRGRSAEAFF
D gene: NA; clone size: once; V gene: TRBV28; J gene: TRBJ2-5; CDR3 DNA: TGTGCCAGCATAGGGCAGGGAGGGGGAGAGACCCAGTACTTC; CDR3 protein: CASIGQGGGETQYF
D gene: NA; clone size: few; V gene: TRBV6-6; J gene: TRBJ1-2; CDR3 DNA: TGTGCCAGCAGTTGGACGGAGGACTATGGCTACACCTTC; CDR3 protein: CASSWTEDYGYTF
D gene: TRBD1; clone size: NA; V gene: TRBV9; J gene: TRBJ2-5; CDR3 DNA: TGTGCCAGCAGCGCCTGGACAGGGGGGGGAGAGACCCAGTACTTC; CDR3 protein: CASSAWTGGGETQYF
D gene: TRBD1; clone size: NA; V gene: TRBV14; J gene: TRBJ2-4; CDR3 DNA: TGTGCCAGCAGCCAAGGGCAGGGGGACATTCAGTACTTC; CDR3 protein: CASSQGQGDIQYF
D gene: NA; clone size: NA; V gene: TRBV20-1; J gene: TRBJ2-2; CDR3 DNA: TGCAGTGCTAGTGAGACAAACACCGGGGAGCTGTTTTTT; CDR3 protein: CSASETNTGELFF
D gene: TRBD1; clone size: NA; V gene: TRBV19; J gene: TRBJ1-1; CDR3 DNA: TGTGCCAGTAGTTCGGTGACAGGGATCGTCACTGAAGCTTTCTTT; CDR3 protein: CASSSVTGIVTEAFF
D gene: TRBD1; clone size: NA; V gene: TRBV30; J gene: TRBJ2-3; CDR3 DNA: TGTGCCTGGAGTCCAACAGGGGGCGTCACAGATACGCAGTATTTT; CDR3 protein: CAWSPTGGVTDTQYF
D gene: NA; clone size: NA; V gene: TRBV6-5; J gene: TRBJ1-2; CDR3 DNA: TGTGCCAGCAGCCTAGGGGTAGACTATGGCTACACCTTC; CDR3 protein: CASSLGVDYGYTF
D gene: NA; clone size: few; V gene: TRBV4-2; J gene: TRBJ1-1; CDR3 DNA: TGTGCATCGAGGCTGAACACTGAAGCTTTCTTT; CDR3 protein: CASRLNTEAFF
D gene: NA; clone size: NA; V gene: TRBV9; J gene: TRBJ2-1; CDR3 DNA: TGTGCCAGCAGCTACGGGGACAATGAGCAGTTCTTC; CDR3 protein: CASSYGDNEQFF
D gene: NA; clone size: NA; V gene: TRBV6-2/TRBV6-3; J gene: TRBJ2-2; CDR3 DNA: TGTGCCAGCAGCTCTCGGGCCAGGGTGGGGAACACCGGGGAGCTGTTTTTT; CDR3 protein: CASSSRARVGNTGELFF
D gene: NA; clone size: NA; V gene: TRBV29-1; J gene: TRBJ2-7; CDR3 DNA: TGCAGCGTTGTCCGTAGTACCTACGAGCAGTACTTC; CDR3 protein: CSVVRSTYEQYF
D gene: NA; clone size: NA; V gene: TRBV10-3; J gene: TRBJ2-1; CDR3 DNA: TGTGCCATCAGTGTCGGGGATGAGCAGTTCTTC; CDR3 protein: CAISVGDEQFF
D gene: NA; clone size: few; V gene: TRBV9; J gene: TRBJ1-2; CDR3 DNA: TGTGCCAGCAGCCCCTTGGGAGGGGACTATGGCTACACCTTC; CDR3 protein: CASSPLGGDYGYTF
D gene: NA; clone size: NA; V gene: TRBV7-2; J gene: TRBJ2-5; CDR3 DNA: TGTGCCAGCAGCTTACAGGGTTGGCAAGAGACCCAGTACTTC; CDR3 protein: CASSLQGWQETQYF
D gene: TRBD1; clone size: many; V gene: TRBV3-1/TRBV3-2; J gene: TRBJ1-6; CDR3 DNA: TGTGCCAGCAGCCCTTCGGGACAGGGGGCACCACCCCTCCACTTT; CDR3 protein: CASSPSGQGAPPLHF
D gene: NA; clone size: few; V gene: TRBV27; J gene: TRBJ2-1; CDR3 DNA: TGTGCCAGCAGTAACCACGGTAGCGGAGTGTACAATGAGCAGTTCTTC; CDR3 protein: CASSNHGSGVYNEQFF
D gene: TRBD2; clone size: NA; V gene: TRBV6-6; J gene: TRBJ2-3; CDR3 DNA: TGTGCCACGCGTAACATAATAGCGGGAGATGAAGATACGCAGTATTTT; CDR3 protein: CATRNIIAGDEDTQYF
D gene: TRBD1; clone size: NA; V gene: TRBV7-2; J gene: TRBJ1-1; CDR3 DNA: TGTGCCAGCAGCTTAGAGGGTACAGGGGGAAGTCAAGCTTTCTTT; CDR3 protein: CASSLEGTGGSQAFF
D gene: TRBD2; clone size: NA; V gene: TRBV5-6; J gene: TRBJ2-7; CDR3 DNA: TGTGCCAGCAGCCCCCTGGGAGAAGCGGGAGTGAGGCGCGGGCAGTACTTC; CDR3 protein: CASSPLGEAGVRRGQYF
D gene: TRBD1; clone size: once; V gene: TRBV11-3; J gene: TRBJ2-1; CDR3 DNA: TGTGCCAGCAGCGGGACAGGGAACAATGAGCAGTTCTTC; CDR3 protein: CASSGTGNNEQFF
D gene: TRBD1; clone size: NA; V gene: TRBV4-2; J gene: TRBJ1-5; CDR3 DNA: TGTGCCAGCAGCCAAGCCGCGCAGGGGGCAATCAATCAGCCCCAGCATTTT; CDR3 protein: CASSQAAQGAINQPQHF
D gene: NA; clone size: NA; V gene: TRBV30; J gene: TRBJ1-6; CDR3 DNA: TGTGCCTGGAGTACGGGGGGGGCATTTTTTAATTCACCCCTCCACTTT; CDR3 protein: CAWSTGGAFFNSPLHF
D gene: TRBD1; clone size: NA; V gene: TRBV5-4; J gene: TRBJ1-1; CDR3 DNA: TGTGCCAGCAGCTTGGGGGGGACAGGGATGAACCTGGCTTTCTTT; CDR3 protein: CASSLGGTGMNLAFF
D gene: NA; clone size: few; V gene: TRBV7-3; J gene: TRBJ2-3; CDR3 DNA: TGTGCCAGCAGCCTACCCACAGATACGCAGTATTTT; CDR3 protein: CASSLPTDTQYF
D gene: TRBD1; clone size: NA; V gene: TRBV6-5; J gene: TRBJ2-3; CDR3 DNA: TGTGCCAGCAGATTGGGACAGGGTCCAGATACGCAGTATTTT; CDR3 protein: CASRLGQGPDTQYF
D gene: TRBD2; clone size: NA; V gene: TRBV3-1/TRBV3-2; J gene: TRBJ2-7; CDR3 DNA: TGTGCCAGCGGCCCCGCGGGGGGCAGAGGCGAGCAGTACTTC; CDR3 protein: CASGPAGGRGEQYF
D gene: TRBD1; clone size: NA; V gene: TRBV28; J gene: TRBJ1-2; CDR3 DNA: TGTGCCAGCAGTATCACCCGGGAGGGGGCCGGGGGCTACACCTTC; CDR3 protein: CASSITREGAGGYTF
D gene: NA; clone size: NA; V gene: TRBV5-6; J gene: TRBJ1-5; CDR3 DNA: TGTGCCAGCAGCGCCTGGACAGATAGCAATCAGCCCCAGCATTTT; CDR3 protein: CASSAWTDSNQPQHF
D gene: NA; clone size: NA; V gene: TRBV4-3; J gene: TRBJ2-1; CDR3 DNA: TGCGCCAGCAGCCAAGCGTGGGCCGGGAGCCTATACAACTTTAAGTCCTACAATGAGCAGTTCTTC; CDR3 protein: CASSQAWAGSLYNFKSYNEQFF
D gene: NA; clone size: NA; V gene: TRBV5-4; J gene: TRBJ1-2; CDR3 DNA: TGTGCCAGCAGCTGGGAAACAGGAAGTAACTATGGCTACACCTTC; CDR3 protein: CASSWETGSNYGYTF
D gene: NA; clone size: NA; V gene: TRBV7-3; J gene: TRBJ1-2; CDR3 DNA: TGTGCCAGCAGCTCACTACCGGGATTCTACACCTTC; CDR3 protein: CASSSLPGFYTF
D gene: TRBD1; clone size: NA; V gene: TRBV7-9; J gene: TRBJ1-1; CDR3 DNA: TGTGCCAGCAGTTCCTGGACAGGAGAAGCTTTCTTT; CDR3 protein: CASSSWTGEAFF
D gene: NA; clone size: few; V gene: TRBV6-5; J gene: TRBJ2-7; CDR3 DNA: TGTGCCAGCAGTTACCGCGGGGCGGCCTACGAGCAGTACTTC; CDR3 protein: CASSYRGAAYEQYF
D gene: NA; clone size: NA; V gene: TRBV6-5; J gene: TRBJ2-5; CDR3 DNA: TGTGCCAGCAGCCCCCGCCTAGGGGGAACAGAGACCCAGTACTTC; CDR3 protein: CASSPRLGGTETQYF
D gene: NA; clone size: NA; V gene: TRBV5-1; J gene: TRBJ1-1; CDR3 DNA: TGCGCCAGCAGCTTGCAGGGGATGGGCACTGAAGCTTTCTTT; CDR3 protein: CASSLQGMGTEAFF
D gene: TRBD2; clone size: NA; V gene: TRBV3-1/TRBV3-2; J gene: TRBJ2-7; CDR3 DNA: TGTGCCAGCAGCCAAGATCTAGCGGGGGCCTACGAGCAGTACTTC; CDR3 protein: CASSQDLAGAYEQYF
D gene: NA; clone size: NA; V gene: TRBV4-2; J gene: TRBJ2-3; CDR3 DNA: TGTGCCAGCAGCCAAGACGGGGTAGCCACAGATACGCAGTATTTT; CDR3 protein: CASSQDGVATDTQYF